This T cell receptor (beta chain) stems from a study of radiotherapy plus CTLA-4 blockade in lung cancer. This CDR3 has 13 residues. V dropped 10 bases and J dropped 8; count of bases not matched to a gene: 12. CDR1 and CDR2 (germline): KGHSH, LQKENI. TCRdb keeps only in-frame clones here, not all; method: immunoSEQ multiplex PCR. The table lists 56,000 or so clones, 79% of them singletons. This TCR came from a human donor with non-small cell lung cancer who had a partial response to radiotherapy plus ipilimumab. The gene calls are TRBV18 and TRBJ2-3; 7 bases align to TRBD2. Material: peripheral blood, obtained from a patient treated with radiotherapy plus ipilimumab. This CDR3 reads CANALRGEATQYF. CDR3 bases: TGTGCCAACGCCCTCCGGGGGGAGGCTACGCAGTATTTT. The full variable domain, its missing parts supplied by reference TRBV18 and TRBJ2-3, is NAGVMQNPRHLVRRRGQEARLRCSPMKGHSHVYWYRQLPEEGLKFMVYLQKENIIDESGMPKERFSAEFPKEGPSILRIQQVVRGDSAAYFCANALRGEATQYFGPGTRLTVL.